This T cell receptor (beta chain) was sequenced for a study (dated by TCRdb to between 2021 and 2024). What the work shows at the level of the full study, not this receptor alone: According to the authors, more investigation is needed, including longitudinal sampling and evaluation of a control group.

TCR beta chain repertoires were profiled by survey-level sequencing on the immunoSEQ platform. Regarding the original processing steps: CDR3 amino acid length spectratypes and V-J pairing frequencies were compared, and repertoire diversity was measured with the inverse Simpson index. Clonotypes specific to SARS-CoV-2, CMV, influenza A and EBV were annotated by matching TCR beta CDR3 sequences against VDJdb. This is the immuneACCESS table as TCRdb keeps it, with only in-frame sequences that have V and J called. A part of the clones is gone; compared with another copy, unresolved V genes explain less than half, and the rest is unexplained. V and J calls and clone size come straight from that table; D and trimming were deduced from the DNA. This sample lists around 50,000 clones; approximately 93% were detected once. The ten largest clones capture about 10% of the sample. A word on this clone: Which antigen it targets is not known. It has no much larger one-base neighbor in the sample; base qualities were not kept.

PBMCs were isolated from peripheral blood, and genomic DNA from unsorted PBMCs was used for TCR beta sequencing. The sequenced material came from PBMCs. This sequence was found in a middle-aged man with rheumatoid arthritis.

In nucleotide form, the sequence is TGTGCCATCAGTGACTCGGGGCAGGGCGGGACTGAAGCTTTCTTT. The resulting protein is CAISDSGQGGTEAFF. The V gene is TRBV10-3 and the J gene is TRBJ1-1; the D gene is possibly TRBD1, with 5 bases matching. Taken from cysteine to phenylalanine, the CDR3 has 15 residues. Just the 45-base CDR3 DNA is kept, in frame starting at base 1. As encoded in the germline V gene, CDR1 is ENHRY while CDR2 is SYGVKD. The junction shows trimming of 3 bases on V and 5 bases on J, plus 16 bases between the germline ends.